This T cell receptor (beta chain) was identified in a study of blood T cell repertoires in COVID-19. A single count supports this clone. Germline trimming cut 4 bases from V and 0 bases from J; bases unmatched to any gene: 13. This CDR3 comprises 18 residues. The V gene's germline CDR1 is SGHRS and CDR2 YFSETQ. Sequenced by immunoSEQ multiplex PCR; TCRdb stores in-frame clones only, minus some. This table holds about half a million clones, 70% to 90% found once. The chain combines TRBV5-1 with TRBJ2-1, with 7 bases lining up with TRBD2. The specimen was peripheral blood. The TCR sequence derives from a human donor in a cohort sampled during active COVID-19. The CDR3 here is CASSQVGGSVSSYNEQFF. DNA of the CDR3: TGCGCCAGCAGCCAGGTGGGCGGGAGTGTAAGCTCCTACAATGAGCAGTTCTTC.